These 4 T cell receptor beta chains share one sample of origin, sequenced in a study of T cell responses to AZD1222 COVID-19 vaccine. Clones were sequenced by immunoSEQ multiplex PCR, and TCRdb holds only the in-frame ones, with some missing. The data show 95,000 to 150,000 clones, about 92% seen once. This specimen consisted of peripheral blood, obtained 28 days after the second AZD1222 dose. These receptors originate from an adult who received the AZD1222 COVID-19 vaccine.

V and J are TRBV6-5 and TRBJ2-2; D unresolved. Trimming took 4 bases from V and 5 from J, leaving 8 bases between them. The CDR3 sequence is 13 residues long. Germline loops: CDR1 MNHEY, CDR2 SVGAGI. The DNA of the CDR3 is TGTGCCAGCAGTTTACCGGCTACCGGGGAGCTGTTTTTT. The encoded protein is CASSLPATGELFF.

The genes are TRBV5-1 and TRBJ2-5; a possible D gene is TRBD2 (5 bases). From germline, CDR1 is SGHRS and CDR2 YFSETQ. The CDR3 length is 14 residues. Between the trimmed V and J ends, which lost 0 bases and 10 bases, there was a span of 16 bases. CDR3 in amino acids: CASSLAELDPNQYF. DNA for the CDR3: TGCGCCAGCAGCTTGGCCGAACTAGATCCCAACCAGTACTTC.

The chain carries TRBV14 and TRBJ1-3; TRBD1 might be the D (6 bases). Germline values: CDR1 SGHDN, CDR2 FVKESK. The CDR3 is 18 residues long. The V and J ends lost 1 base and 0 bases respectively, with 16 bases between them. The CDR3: CASSQGGPWGVSGNTIYF. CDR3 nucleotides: TGTGCCAGCAGCCAAGGGGGGCCTTGGGGTGTCTCTGGAAACACCATATATTTT. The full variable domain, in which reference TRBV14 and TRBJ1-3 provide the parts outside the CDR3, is EAGVTQFPSHSVIEKGQTVTLRCDPISGHDNLYWYRRVMGKEIKFLLHFVKESKQDESGMPNNRFLAERTGGTYSTLKVQPAELEDSGVYFCASSQGGPWGVSGNTIYFGEGSWLTVV.

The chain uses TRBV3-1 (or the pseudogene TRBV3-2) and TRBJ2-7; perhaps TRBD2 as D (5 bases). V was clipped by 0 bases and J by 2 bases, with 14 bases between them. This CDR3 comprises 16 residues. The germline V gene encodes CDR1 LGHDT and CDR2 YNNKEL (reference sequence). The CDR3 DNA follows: TGTGCCAGCAGCCAAGAGGTAAGCGGAAAAACCTACGAGCAGTACTTC. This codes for CASSQEVSGKTYEQYF.